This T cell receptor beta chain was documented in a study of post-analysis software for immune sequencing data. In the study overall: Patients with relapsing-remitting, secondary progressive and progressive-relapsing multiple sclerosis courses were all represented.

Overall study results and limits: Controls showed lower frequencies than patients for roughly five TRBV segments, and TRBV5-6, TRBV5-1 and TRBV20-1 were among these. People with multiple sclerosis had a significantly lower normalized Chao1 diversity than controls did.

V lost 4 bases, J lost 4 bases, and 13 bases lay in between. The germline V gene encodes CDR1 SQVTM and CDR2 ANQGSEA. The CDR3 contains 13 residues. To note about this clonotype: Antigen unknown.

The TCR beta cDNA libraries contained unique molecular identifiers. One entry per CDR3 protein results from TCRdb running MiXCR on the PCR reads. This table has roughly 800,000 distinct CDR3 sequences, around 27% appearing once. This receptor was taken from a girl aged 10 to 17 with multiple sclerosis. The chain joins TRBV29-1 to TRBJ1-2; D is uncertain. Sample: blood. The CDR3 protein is CSVVGGRVYGYTF. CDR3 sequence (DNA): TGCAGCGTTGTAGGAGGGAGGGTCTATGGCTACACCTTC.